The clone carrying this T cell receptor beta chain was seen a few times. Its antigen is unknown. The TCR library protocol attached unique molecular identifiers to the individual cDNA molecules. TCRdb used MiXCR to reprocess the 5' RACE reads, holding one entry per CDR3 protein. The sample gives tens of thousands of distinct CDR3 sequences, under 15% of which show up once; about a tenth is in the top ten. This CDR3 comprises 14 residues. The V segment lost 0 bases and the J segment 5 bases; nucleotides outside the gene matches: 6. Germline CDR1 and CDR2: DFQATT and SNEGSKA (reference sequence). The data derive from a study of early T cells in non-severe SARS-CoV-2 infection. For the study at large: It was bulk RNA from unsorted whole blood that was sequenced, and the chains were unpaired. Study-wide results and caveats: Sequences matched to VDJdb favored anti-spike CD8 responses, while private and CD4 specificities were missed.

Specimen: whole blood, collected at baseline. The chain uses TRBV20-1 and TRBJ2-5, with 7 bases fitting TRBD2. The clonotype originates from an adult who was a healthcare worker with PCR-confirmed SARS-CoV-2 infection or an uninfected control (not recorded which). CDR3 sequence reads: CSARDPGRSETQYF. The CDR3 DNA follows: TGCAGTGCTAGAGATCCCGGGAGGTCTGAGACCCAGTACTTC.